The 27 T cell receptor beta chains below were found in one sample sequenced in a study of CD8 T cells in ankylosing spondylitis. TCRdb fed the 5' RACE reads into MiXCR, producing one record per CDR3 protein. The table includes around 130,000 distinct CDR3 sequences, roughly 7.3% detected once. The specimen was blood, either unsorted or a sorted T cell fraction (not recorded which). The receptors were gathered from a male donor with ankylosing spondylitis or in good health (not recorded which).

The chain employs TRBV28 and TRBJ2-4; 14 bases are shared with TRBD2. Germline CDR1 and CDR2: MDHEN and SYDVKM. There are 19 residues in the CDR3. The V gene end was trimmed by 5 bases and the J gene end by 8 bases; junction bases not matched to a gene: 17. The CDR3 bases are TGTGCCAGCAGTGACCCACCTGGACTAGCGGGAGGTGGGGGGGACATTCAGTACTTC. It codes for CASSDPPGLAGGGGDIQYF.

This clonotype came up many times. This sequence joins TRBV20-1 and TRBJ1-2; 8 nucleotides match TRBD1. V shed 2 bases and J 2 bases; nucleotides not matched to a gene: 1. The CDR3 has 13 amino acids. The germline CDR1 and CDR2 sequences are DFQATT and SNEGSKA (reference sequence). This CDR3 reads CSARWTGNYGYTF. In DNA, the CDR3 is TGCAGTGCTAGATGGACAGGGAACTATGGCTACACCTTC.

This clonotype was counted at least ten times. V gene TRBV15 combines with J gene TRBJ2-3, with D possibly TRBD1 on 5 matching bases. Germline V lookup: CDR1 LNHNV, CDR2 YYDKDF (reference sequence). The V gene lost 5 bases and the J gene lost 3 bases, with 12 bases spanning the gap. The CDR3 is 14 amino acids. CDR3 nucleotides: TGTGCCACCAGCCTGCAGGGTAAAACAGATACGCAGTATTTT. Translation: CATSLQGKTDTQYF.

This clonotype was picked up many times. This chain links TRBV7-9 with TRBJ2-1; 8 nucleotides line up with TRBD2. There are 15 residues in the CDR3. Germline V CDR1 and CDR2: SEHNR, FQNEAQ (reference sequence). Trimming took 1 base from V and 9 from J; bases not matched to a gene: 8. The chain's CDR3 is CASSLGAGGSGEQFF. Here the CDR3 DNA reads TGTGCCAGCAGCTTAGGGGCGGGAGGCTCTGGTGAGCAGTTCTTC.

This clonotype was counted ten times or more. The chain recombines TRBV20-1 with TRBJ1-2, with D possibly being TRBD1 (6 bases). Germline CDR1 is DFQATT and CDR2 is SNEGSKA (reference sequence). This CDR3 comprises 16 residues. V was trimmed by 2 bases and J by 0 bases, leaving 16 bases between them. DNA for the CDR3: TGCAGTGCTAGAAAGAGAGGGACAATAGCTAACTATGGCTACACCTTC. It translates to CSARKRGTIANYGYTF.

With regard to this clonotype: This may be a read error, as it is one base from a much larger clone. The gene calls are TRBV7-2 and TRBJ2-7, with 12 bases that match TRBD2. Germline V gives CDR1 SGHTA, CDR2 FQGNSA. The CDR3 totals 14 residues. Losses at the gene ends were 3 bases for V and 10 bases for J; bases not matched to a gene: 7. The CDR3 DNA follows: TGTGCCAGCAGCTTTCTGACTAGCGGGAGCGACCAGTACTTC. Protein sequence: CASSFLTSGSDQYF.

This clonotype was detected ten times or more. The chain joins TRBV7-2 to TRBJ2-7, with 9 bases aligning to TRBD2. CDR1 and CDR2 (germline): SGHTA, FQGNSA. V gave up 2 bases and J gave up 4 bases; unmatched junction bases: 3. There are 14 residues in the CDR3. CDR3 sequence (DNA): TGTGCCAGCAGCTTATTAGCGGGAGTGTACGAGCAGTACTTC. Its translation is CASSLLAGVYEQYF. The full variable domain, in which reference TRBV7-2 and TRBJ2-7 provide the parts outside the CDR3, is GAGVSQSPSNKVTEKGKDVELRCDPISGHTALYWYRQSLGQGLEFLIYFQGNSAPDKSGLPSDRFSAERTGGSVSTLTIQRTQQEDSAVYLCASSLLAGVYEQYFGPGTRLTVT.

This clonotype showed up many times. The chain carries TRBV5-1 and TRBJ2-2; 7 nucleotides line up with TRBD1. The CDR3 loop spans 15 amino acids. Trimming removed 3 bases from V and 4 bases from J; junction bases left unmatched: 6. In germline, CDR1 is SGHRS, CDR2 YFSETQ. CDR3 region: CASSSGTASTGELFF. CDR3 DNA sequence: TGCGCCAGCAGCTCTGGGACAGCTTCCACCGGGGAGCTGTTTTTT.

Comments on this clonotype: One base away lies a much larger clone, so this may be a sequencing read error. This sequence joins TRBV20-1 and TRBJ1-2; the D is unclear. The CDR3 runs to 11 residues. The germline V gene has CDR1 DFQATT and CDR2 SNEGSKA (reference sequence). DNA for the CDR3: TGCAGTGCTAGCACCCGTTATGGCTTCACCTTC. Its protein product is CSASTRYGFTF.

This clonotype was recorded at least ten times. The rearrangement uses TRBV7-2 and TRBJ1-1; D is undetermined. The V end was cut by 2 bases, the J end by 0 bases, with 13 bases between. Germline assignment: CDR1 SGHTA and CDR2 FQGNSA. CDR3 length: 16 residues. CDR3 sequence: CASSLFPGPMNTEAFF. As DNA, the CDR3 is TGTGCCAGCAGCTTATTCCCAGGCCCCATGAACACTGAAGCTTTCTTT.

This clonotype was seen more than once but under ten times. In DNA form, the CDR3 reads TGTGCCACCACCCAAGAGTGGGACCTGCGGGTTTCTGGGGCCAACGTCCTGACTTTC. Protein product: CATTQEWDLRVSGANVLTF. This rearrangement joins TRBV3-1 to TRBJ2-6; TRBD1 or TRBD2 may be the D gene (5 bases each). V dropped 10 bases and J dropped 1 base, with 26 bases sitting between them. The CDR3 contains 19 residues. Germline V gene sequence: CDR1 LGHDT, CDR2 YNNKEL (reference sequence).

This clonotype was found many times. The chain joins TRBV9 to TRBJ2-3; a weak D match, TRBD1 (5 bases). The CDR3 is made up of 15 amino acids. Germline lookup yields CDR1 SGDLS and CDR2 YYNGEE. V lost 0 bases and J 0 bases, leaving 8 bases between the germline ends. CDR3 in amino acids: CASSVGRQSTDTQYF. CDR3 DNA: TGTGCCAGCAGCGTAGGGAGACAGAGCACAGATACGCAGTATTTT.

This clonotype was picked up many times. This chain links TRBV10-3 with TRBJ1-1; D is uncertain. Trimming shortened V by 7 bases and J by 1 base, and 10 bases separated the two germline ends. This CDR3 spans 13 amino acids. Germline values: CDR1 ENHRY, CDR2 SYGVKD. The CDR3 reads CAITEGPNTEAFF. CDR3 sequence (DNA): TGTGCCATCACGGAAGGACCGAACACTGAAGCTTTCTTT.

This chain connects TRBV3-1 to TRBJ2-6, with a tentative D call TRBD1 (5 bases). The V and J ends lost 5 bases and 2 bases respectively, with 10 bases between them. CDR1 and CDR2 from the germline V gene are LGHDT and YNNKEL (reference sequence). The CDR3 is made up of 15 amino acids. CDR3 coding DNA: TGTGCCAGCAGCAAGCAGGGCCCTGGGGCCAACGTCCTGACTTTC. Translated, it gives CASSKQGPGANVLTF.

This clonotype has at least ten counts. The rearrangement joins TRBV6-2 or TRBV6-3 to TRBJ1-1, with D perhaps matching TRBD1 (5 bases). Germline V lookup: CDR1 MNHEY, CDR2 SVGEGT. This CDR3 is 14 amino acids long. Deletions cut 4 bases from V and 0 bases from J, with 9 bases between. CDR3 residues: CASSFRELNTEAFF. For the CDR3, the DNA is TGTGCCAGCAGTTTCAGGGAATTGAACACTGAAGCTTTCTTT.

The gene calls are TRBV7-2 and TRBJ1-2; D perhaps matches TRBD1 (6 bases). This CDR3 spans 13 amino acids. Germline lookup yields CDR1 SGHTA and CDR2 FQGNSA. Trimming cost V 3 bases and J 9 bases, with 14 bases left between them. CDR3 sequence (DNA): TGTGCCAGCAGCTTCCCCACAGGGACCAGCTACACCTTC. It codes for CASSFPTGTSYTF.

This clonotype was detected many times. This chain connects TRBV27 to TRBJ1-6, with TRBD1 as a possible D gene (5 bases). Germline values: CDR1 MNHEY, CDR2 SMNVEV (reference sequence). This CDR3 spans 14 amino acids. V lost 5 bases and J lost 10, with 15 bases in between. The CDR3 DNA reads as TGTGCCAGCAGTCCACAGGTGGGGCGGTCACCCCTCCACTTT. This encodes CASSPQVGRSPLHF.

The table lists this clonotype with a count of one. The rearrangement links TRBV20-1 to TRBJ2-3; D not certain. This CDR3 comprises 14 residues. Per germline, CDR1 DFQATT and CDR2 SNEGSKA (reference sequence). V dropped 3 bases and J dropped 1 base, with 11 bases sitting between them. The CDR3 loop is CSASPLYGTDTQYF. DNA for the CDR3: TGCAGTGCTAGCCCTTTATATGGCACAGATACGCAGTATTTT.

There are many counts of this clonotype. The chain combines TRBV5-1 with TRBJ2-1; no definite D call. Germline V gene data show CDR1 as SGHRS and CDR2 as YFSETQ. V gave up 0 bases and J gave up 8 bases, with 15 bases separating them. CDR3 length equals 15 residues. CDR3 sequence reads: CASSLAAGFTDEQFF. CDR3 DNA: TGCGCCAGCAGCTTGGCAGCCGGGTTTACTGATGAGCAGTTCTTC.

This clonotype showed up many times. V and J are TRBV4-2 and TRBJ2-2, with 9 positions matching TRBD1. Trimming cost V 1 base and J 6 bases; bases outside gene matches: 6. The CDR3 consists of 16 residues. CDR1 is LGHNA and CDR2 is YNFKEQ in the germline V gene. The CDR3 spells CASSQAGTGSAGELFF. In DNA, the CDR3 is TGTGCCAGCAGCCAAGCCGGGACAGGGAGCGCCGGGGAGCTGTTTTTT.

In this sample, this clonotype turned up many times. The genes are TRBV7-6 and TRBJ2-1; 10 bases line up with TRBD2. With 8 bases clipped from V and 3 bases from J, the junction kept 7 bases outside the gene matches. The germline gives CDR1 SGHVS, CDR2 FNYEAQ. The CDR3 spans 15 residues. CDR3 sequence: CASSPSGGLYNEQFF. DNA of the CDR3: TGTGCCAGCTCCCCTAGCGGGGGTCTCTACAATGAGCAGTTCTTC.

This clonotype was seen ten or more times. J is TRBJ2-6 and V is TRBV6-4; D may be TRBD1 or TRBD2 (6 bases each). From germline, CDR1 is MRHNA and CDR2 SNTAGT. The CDR3 is made up of 18 amino acids. V lost 2 bases to trimming and J lost 0 bases, with 14 bases between them. CDR3 coding DNA: TGTGCCAGCAGTGACGGGGGGCTCGTATTCTCTGGGGCCAACGTCCTGACTTTC. Translating it yields CASSDGGLVFSGANVLTF.

This clonotype was seen many times. The chain couples TRBV24-1 to TRBJ2-7; D may be TRBD2 (5 bases). There are 13 residues in the CDR3. Trimming pared 9 bases from V and 4 bases from J, leaving 15 bases between. Germline V gene data show CDR1 as KGHDR and CDR2 as SFDVKD. CDR3 in DNA: TGTGCCACCGGAGACCCCCGGGGTTACGAGCAGTACTTC. Translated: CATGDPRGYEQYF.

This clonotype was observed at least ten times. The V and J genes are TRBV7-2 and TRBJ2-3, with D perhaps TRBD1 (5 bases). The CDR3 is made up of 16 amino acids. The germline CDR1 and CDR2 sequences are SGHTA and FQGNSA. The V end lost 2 bases, the J end lost 2 bases, and 14 bases lay between the germline ends. The CDR3 bases are TGTGCCAGCAGCTTACCTCAAATGACAGACACAGATACGCAGTATTTT. Translation gives CASSLPQMTDTDTQYF.

There are many counts of this clonotype. This sequence joins TRBV7-2 and TRBJ2-2, with 9 bases aligning to TRBD2. The ends lost 4 bases at V and 3 bases at J; junction bases unmatched: 6. Germline lookup yields CDR1 SGHTA and CDR2 FQGNSA. This CDR3 contains 16 residues. The CDR3 DNA is TGTGCCAGCAGCTCGAGACTAGCGGAGTACACCGGGGAGCTGTTTTTT. Translating gives CASSSRLAEYTGELFF.

This clonotype came up many times. The rearrangement joins TRBV3-1 to TRBJ2-5; 8 positions agree with TRBD2. The V gene end was trimmed by 3 bases and the J gene end by 2 bases; junction bases not matched to a gene: 11. CDR1 is LGHDT, CDR2 YNNKEL, per germline (reference sequence). CDR3 length equals 17 residues. The CDR3 bases are TGTGCCAGCAGCCAGACACTAGCGGCATCATTTCAAGAGACCCAGTACTTC. Protein: CASSQTLAASFQETQYF.

Ten or more counts support this clonotype. V and J are TRBV7-9 and TRBJ2-7; D perhaps matches TRBD1 (5 bases). Germline CDR1 and CDR2: SEHNR and FQNEAQ (reference sequence). The CDR3 length is 11 residues. V lost 6 bases to trimming and J lost 4 bases, with 7 bases between them. CDR3 sequence (DNA): TGTGCCAGCAGACAGGCATACGAGCAGTACTTC. It specifies CASRQAYEQYF.